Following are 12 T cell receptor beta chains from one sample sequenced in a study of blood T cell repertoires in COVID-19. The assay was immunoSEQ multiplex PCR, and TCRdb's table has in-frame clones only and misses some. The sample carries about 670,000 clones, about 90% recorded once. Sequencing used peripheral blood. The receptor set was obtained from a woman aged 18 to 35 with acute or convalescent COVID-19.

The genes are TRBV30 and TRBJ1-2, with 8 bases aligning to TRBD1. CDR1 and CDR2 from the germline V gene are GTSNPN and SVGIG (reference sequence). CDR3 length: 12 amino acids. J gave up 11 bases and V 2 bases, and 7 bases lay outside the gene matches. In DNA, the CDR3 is TGTGCCTGGAGTTCGGACAGGGAAAGGTACACCTTC. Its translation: CAWSSDRERYTF.

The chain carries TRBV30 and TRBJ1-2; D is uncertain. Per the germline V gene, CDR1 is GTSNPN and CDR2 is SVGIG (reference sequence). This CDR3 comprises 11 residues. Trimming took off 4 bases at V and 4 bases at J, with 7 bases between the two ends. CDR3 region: CAWNTLYGYTF. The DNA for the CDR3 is TGTGCCTGGAACACCCTCTATGGCTACACCTTC.

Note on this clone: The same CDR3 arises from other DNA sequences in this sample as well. The CDR3 is CASSLGQGAETQYF. The CDR3 DNA reads as TGCGCCAGCAGCTTGGGACAGGGGGCGGAGACCCAGTACTTC. The chain carries TRBV5-1 and TRBJ2-5; TRBD1 aligns across 10 bases. Germline V CDR1 and CDR2: SGHRS, YFSETQ. This CDR3 comprises 14 residues. The V and J ends lost 0 bases and 5 bases, in that order; junction bases with no gene match: 1.

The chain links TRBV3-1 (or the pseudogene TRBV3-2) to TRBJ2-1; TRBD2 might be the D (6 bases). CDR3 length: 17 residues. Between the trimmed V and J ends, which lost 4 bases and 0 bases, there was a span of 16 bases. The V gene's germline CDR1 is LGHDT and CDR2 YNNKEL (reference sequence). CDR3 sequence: CASSLRVSGNSYNEQFF. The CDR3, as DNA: TGTGCCAGCAGCCTTCGGGTTAGCGGTAACTCCTACAATGAGCAGTTCTTC.

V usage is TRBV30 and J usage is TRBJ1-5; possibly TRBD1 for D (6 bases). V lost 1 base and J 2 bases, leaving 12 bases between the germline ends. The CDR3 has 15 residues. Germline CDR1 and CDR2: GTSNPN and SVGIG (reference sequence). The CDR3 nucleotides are TGTGCCTGGAGTGAAGGCAGGGGAGGCAATCAGCCCCAGCATTTT. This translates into CAWSEGRGGNQPQHF. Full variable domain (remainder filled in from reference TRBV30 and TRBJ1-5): SQTIHQWPATLVQPVGSPLSLECTVEGTSNPNLYWYRQAAGRGLQLLFYSVGIGQISSEVPQNLSASRPQDRQFILSSKKLLLSDSGFYLCAWSEGRGGNQPQHFGDGTRLSIL.

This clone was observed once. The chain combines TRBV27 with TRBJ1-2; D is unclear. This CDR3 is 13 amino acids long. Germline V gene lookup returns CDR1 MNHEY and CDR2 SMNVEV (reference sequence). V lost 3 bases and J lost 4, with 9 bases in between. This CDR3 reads CASSLLEGYGYTF. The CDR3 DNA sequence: TGTGCCAGCAGTTTGTTAGAGGGCTATGGCTACACCTTC.

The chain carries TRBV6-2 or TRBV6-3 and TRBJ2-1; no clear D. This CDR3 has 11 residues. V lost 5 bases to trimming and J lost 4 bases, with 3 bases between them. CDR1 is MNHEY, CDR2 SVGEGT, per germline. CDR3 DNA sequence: TGTGCCAGCAGTCAATACAATGAGCAGTTCTTC. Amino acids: CASSQYNEQFF.

The CDR3: CASSLQGLYGYTF. CDR3 DNA sequence: TGTGCCAGCAGCCTACAGGGACTATATGGCTACACCTTC. This chain joins TRBV7-9 and TRBJ1-2; maybe TRBD1 (6 bases). The V and J ends lost 5 bases and 5 bases respectively, with 12 bases between them. The CDR3 length is 13 residues. Germline CDR1 SEHNR, CDR2 FQNEAQ (reference sequence).

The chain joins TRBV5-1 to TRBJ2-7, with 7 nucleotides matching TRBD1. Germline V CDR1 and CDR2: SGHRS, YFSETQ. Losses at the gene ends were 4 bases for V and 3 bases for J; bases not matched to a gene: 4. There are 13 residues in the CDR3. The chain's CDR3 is CASSQYRGYEQYF. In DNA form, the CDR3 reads TGCGCCAGCAGCCAATACAGGGGCTACGAGCAGTACTTC.

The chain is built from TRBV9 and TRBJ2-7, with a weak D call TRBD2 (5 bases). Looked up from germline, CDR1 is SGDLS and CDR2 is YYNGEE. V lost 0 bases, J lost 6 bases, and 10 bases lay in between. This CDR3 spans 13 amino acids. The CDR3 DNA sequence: TGTGCCAGCAGCGTAGCCTCACGGGGCGAGCAGTACTTC. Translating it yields CASSVASRGEQYF.

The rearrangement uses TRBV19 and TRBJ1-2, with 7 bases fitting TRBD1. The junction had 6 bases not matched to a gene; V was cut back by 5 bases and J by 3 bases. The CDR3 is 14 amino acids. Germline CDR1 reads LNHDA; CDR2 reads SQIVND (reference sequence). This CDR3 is CASSVTGVDYGYTF. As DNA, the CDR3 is TGTGCCAGTAGTGTTACAGGGGTTGACTATGGCTACACCTTC.

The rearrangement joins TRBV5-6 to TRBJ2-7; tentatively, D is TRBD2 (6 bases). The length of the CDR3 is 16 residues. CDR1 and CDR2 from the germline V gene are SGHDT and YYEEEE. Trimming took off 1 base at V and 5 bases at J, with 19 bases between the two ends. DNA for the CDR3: TGTGCCAGCAGCTTGAACCGGGGGACGGATCCTAACGAGCAGTACTTC. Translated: CASSLNRGTDPNEQYF.